The clone carrying this TCR beta chain came up many times. Its antigen remains unidentified. The source of the sample is a study of CD8 T cells in ankylosing spondylitis. Study-wide points: The disease-linked clones had a CD8+ phenotype and low blood frequencies. Earlier literature documents some of the motif variants in reactive arthritis synovial fluid and blood. Seemingly characteristic of ankylosing spondylitis blood was a TCR beta motif consisting of roughly 8 highly homologous variants.

This CDR3 region has 15 residues. J was trimmed by 7 bases and V by 5 bases; bases with no gene match: 7. The germline gives CDR1 SGHVS, CDR2 FNYEAQ. Quantitative 5'-RACE was performed with molecular barcodes, and it yielded the TCR beta libraries. TCRdb recomputed calls from the 5' RACE reads with MiXCR, one row per CDR3 protein. The sample lists more than 150,000 distinct CDR3 sequences; 9.5% to 13% were seen once. Material: blood, either unsorted or a sorted T cell fraction (not recorded which). The receptor comes from a male donor with ankylosing spondylitis or in good health (not recorded which). V and J are TRBV7-6 and TRBJ2-3; 12 bases map to TRBD2. In DNA form, the CDR3 reads TGTGCCAGCAGCGAAGGACTAGCGGGGCCTAATACGCAGTATTTT. Translating gives CASSEGLAGPNTQYF.